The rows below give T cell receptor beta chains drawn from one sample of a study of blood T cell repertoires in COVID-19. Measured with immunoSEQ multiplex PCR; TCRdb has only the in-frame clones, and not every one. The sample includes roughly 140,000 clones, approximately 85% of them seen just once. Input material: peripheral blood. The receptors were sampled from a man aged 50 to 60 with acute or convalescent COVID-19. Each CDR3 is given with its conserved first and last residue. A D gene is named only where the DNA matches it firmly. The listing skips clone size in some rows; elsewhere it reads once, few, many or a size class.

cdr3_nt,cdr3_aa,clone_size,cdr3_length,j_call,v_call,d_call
TGTGCCAGCAGCTTAGGGACTAGCGGGGGTTGGTACAATGAGCAGTTCTTC,CASSLGTSGGWYNEQFF,.,17,TRBJ2-1,TRBV7-9,TRBD2
TGTGCCAGCAGCTTAGGGTACGGGTCCTACGAGCAGTACTTC,CASSLGYGSYEQYF,.,14,TRBJ2-7,TRBV11-3,.
TGTGCCAGCAGCTTCGCACAGGGGCTCGAAACTACCGATGAGCAGTTCTTC,CASSFAQGLETTDEQFF,.,17,TRBJ2-1,TRBV11-3,TRBD1
TGTGCCAGCAGTTACTCGATACAGGCAAAGAACACTGAAGCTTTCTTT,CASSYSIQAKNTEAFF,.,16,TRBJ1-1,TRBV6-5,.
TGCAGCGTTGAAAGGTTGGAGGGGACCCAGTACTTC,CSVERLEGTQYF,.,12,TRBJ2-5,TRBV29-1,.
TGTGCCAGCAGTGAAAGGCTACTAGCGGTGTCAACCAGATACAATGAGCAGTTCTTC,CASSERLLAVSTRYNEQFF,once,19,TRBJ2-1,TRBV6-1,TRBD2
TGCACCAGCAGCTTGACAGTGAACACTGAAGCTTTCTTT,CTSSLTVNTEAFF,.,13,TRBJ1-1,TRBV5-1,.
TGTGCCAGCCGGAATTGGGGGCAAGGAAAACTGTTTTTT,CASRNWGQGKLFF,.,13,TRBJ1-4,TRBV28,.
TGTGCCAGCTCACCGCCGACAGGGATGGGTGAAAAACTGTTTTTT,CASSPPTGMGEKLFF,.,15,TRBJ1-4,TRBV18,TRBD1
TGTGCCAGCAGACCGGGGACAGCCCCCCAAGAGACCCAGTACTTC,CASRPGTAPQETQYF,.,15,TRBJ2-5,TRBV11-3,TRBD1
TGTGCCGAACTTCAGGGGGTGTGGGGCTACACCTTC,CAELQGVWGYTF,.,12,TRBJ1-2,TRBV19,TRBD1
TGTGCCAGCAGCTCGCCGACAGTTGATCATGGCTACACCTTC,CASSSPTVDHGYTF,.,14,TRBJ1-2,TRBV7-9,.
TGTGCCAGCTCGACAGGGTTGGACACTGAAGCTTTCTTT,CASSTGLDTEAFF,.,13,TRBJ1-1,TRBV18,TRBD1
TGCGCCAGCAGCCCACTAGCCCTGAACACCGGGGAGCTGTTTTTT,CASSPLALNTGELFF,.,15,TRBJ2-2,TRBV4-1,.
TGTGCCAGCAGCCCTTTACCTAAGTCACAAGAGACCCAGTACTTC,CASSPLPKSQETQYF,.,15,TRBJ2-5,TRBV3-1/TRBV3-2,.
TGTGCCAGTACCCCAGGCGAGGGGGACTACGAGCAGTACTTC,CASTPGEGDYEQYF,.,14,TRBJ2-7,TRBV19,.
TGTGCCAGCAGTTTTTTAGCGGGAGGGGAATACAATGAGCAGTTCTTC,CASSFLAGGEYNEQFF,.,16,TRBJ2-1,TRBV28,TRBD2
TGCGCCAGCAGCTTGGTCGCGACAATGAACACTGAAGCTTTCTTT,CASSLVATMNTEAFF,.,15,TRBJ1-1,TRBV5-1,.
TGTGCCAGCAGCTCCTGGACTGTGTCCTACGAGCAGTACTTC,CASSSWTVSYEQYF,.,14,TRBJ2-7,TRBV11-2,.
TGTGCCAGCAGCCCTACCGGACTAGCGGACATCACAGATACGCAGTATTTT,CASSPTGLADITDTQYF,.,17,TRBJ2-3,TRBV9,TRBD2
TGTGCCAGCTCGCAGACTAGCGTATACAATGAGCAGTTCTTC,CASSQTSVYNEQFF,.,14,TRBJ2-1,TRBV6-4,TRBD2
TGTGCCAGTAGTATAGGCCAGTTTAATCAGCCCCAGCATTTT,CASSIGQFNQPQHF,.,14,TRBJ1-5,TRBV19,.
TGTGCCAGCAGCTCAGAGGGAGGGGCCCCAGATACGCAGTATTTT,CASSSEGGAPDTQYF,.,15,TRBJ2-3,TRBV9,TRBD2
TGTGCCAGCAGCCGAGACCACGGGGAACTCCCTGACGAGCAGTACTTC,CASSRDHGELPDEQYF,.,16,TRBJ2-7,TRBV3-1/TRBV3-2,.